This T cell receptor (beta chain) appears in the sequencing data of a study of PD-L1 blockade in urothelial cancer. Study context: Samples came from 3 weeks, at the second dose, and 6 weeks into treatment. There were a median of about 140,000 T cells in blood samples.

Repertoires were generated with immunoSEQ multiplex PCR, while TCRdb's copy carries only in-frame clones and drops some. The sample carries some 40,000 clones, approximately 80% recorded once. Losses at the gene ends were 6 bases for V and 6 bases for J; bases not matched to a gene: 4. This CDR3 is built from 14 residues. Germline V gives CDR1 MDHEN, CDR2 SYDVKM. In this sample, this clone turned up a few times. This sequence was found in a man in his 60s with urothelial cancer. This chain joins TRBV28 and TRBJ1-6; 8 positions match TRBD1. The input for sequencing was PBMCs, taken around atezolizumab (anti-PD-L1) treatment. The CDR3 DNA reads TGTGCCAGCAGCAGGACAGGGAGTAATTCACCCCTCCACTTT. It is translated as CASSRTGSNSPLHF.